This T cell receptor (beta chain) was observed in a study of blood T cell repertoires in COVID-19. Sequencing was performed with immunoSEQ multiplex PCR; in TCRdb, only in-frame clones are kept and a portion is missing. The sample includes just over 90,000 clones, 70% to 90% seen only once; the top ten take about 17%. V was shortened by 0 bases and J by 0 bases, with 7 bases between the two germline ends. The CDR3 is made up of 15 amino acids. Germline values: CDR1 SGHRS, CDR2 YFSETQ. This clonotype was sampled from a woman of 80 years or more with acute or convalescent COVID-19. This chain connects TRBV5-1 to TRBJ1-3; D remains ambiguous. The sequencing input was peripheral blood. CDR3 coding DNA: TGCGCCAGCAGCTTGGCGGGGTTCTCTGGAAACACCATATATTTT. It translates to CASSLAGFSGNTIYF.